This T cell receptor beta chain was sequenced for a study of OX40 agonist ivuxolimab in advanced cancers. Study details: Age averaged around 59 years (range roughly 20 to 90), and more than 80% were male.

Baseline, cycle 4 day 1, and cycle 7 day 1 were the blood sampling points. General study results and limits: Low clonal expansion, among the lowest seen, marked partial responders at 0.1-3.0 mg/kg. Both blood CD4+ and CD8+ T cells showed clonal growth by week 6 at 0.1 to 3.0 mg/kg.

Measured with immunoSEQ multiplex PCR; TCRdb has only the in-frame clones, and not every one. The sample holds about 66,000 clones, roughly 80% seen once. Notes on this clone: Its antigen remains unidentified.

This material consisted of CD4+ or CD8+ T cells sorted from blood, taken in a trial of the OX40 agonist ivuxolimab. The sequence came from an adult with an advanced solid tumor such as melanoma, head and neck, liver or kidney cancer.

The CDR3 DNA follows: TGCAGCGTTGGAAGGCCGGGAGGAGGGAGAAGGACCGGGGAGCTGTTTTTT. It encodes CSVGRPGGGRRTGELFF. V usage is TRBV29-1 and J usage is TRBJ2-2, with 7 bases identical to TRBD2. Germline V gene data show CDR1 as SQVTM and CDR2 as ANQGSEA. This CDR3 region has 17 residues. V was pared by 4 bases and J by 5 bases, with 16 bases of the junction left unmatched.